This T cell receptor beta chain emerged from a study of CD8 T cells in ankylosing spondylitis. Study results and caveats: Earlier literature documents some of the motif variants in reactive arthritis synovial fluid and blood. Seemingly characteristic of ankylosing spondylitis blood was a TCR beta motif consisting of about 8 highly homologous variants. Reportedly, disease-linked clones are significantly enriched in ankylosing spondylitis patients' matched synovial fluid.

This clonotype was seen only a few times. Antigen: not known. Germline CDR1 and CDR2: SGHTA and FQGNSA. Trimming left V 8 bases short and J 4 bases short, with 19 bases between. The CDR3 runs to 15 residues. In making TCR beta libraries, quantitative 5'-RACE with molecular barcodes was used. TCRdb re-called the 5' RACE reads with MiXCR, one entry per CDR3 protein. The sample records fewer than 400,000 distinct CDR3 sequences, approximately 8.2% being singletons. The receptor was isolated from a male donor with ankylosing spondylitis. The chain links TRBV7-2 to TRBJ2-3; D possibly corresponds to TRBD1 (6 bases). The sample taken for sequencing was blood, either unsorted or a sorted T cell fraction (not recorded which). The CDR3 is CASWPSTPGADTQYF. The CDR3 DNA is TGTGCCAGCTGGCCGAGCACCCCAGGGGCAGATACGCAGTATTTT.